One T cell receptor (beta chain) is described in this entry. Its antigen is unknown. No base quality values were provided; no much bigger clone lies one nucleotide off. This sample is drawn from a study of OX40 agonist ivuxolimab in advanced cancers. Study-level background: Ivuxolimab, which targeted the costimulatory receptor OX40 (CD134), was an agonistic, fully human IgG2 monoclonal antibody. Partial responses occurred in three dose-escalation patients, of whom one had hepatocellular carcinoma and two had cutaneous melanoma. Intravenous ivuxolimab was administered to patients every 2 weeks at six dose levels: 0.01, 0.1, 0.3, 1.5, 3 and 10 mg/kg. A male proportion of approximately 83% and a mean age of around 60 years, ranging from 23 to 79, were recorded for the dose-escalation cohort. The paper covers the monotherapy dose-escalation part of the phase I ivuxolimab trial, which included N of about 50 patients. Patients were allowed to have had prior anti-PD-1, anti-PD-L1 or anti-CTLA-4 therapy, and 40% of the dose-escalation patients had been treated with checkpoint inhibitors. The purpose of peripheral TCRbeta sequencing was to test whether ivuxolimab changed TCR sequence diversity and led to clonal T-cell expansion. Of the roughly 51 dose-escalation patients, hepatocellular carcinoma was present in roughly 19, melanoma in around 15, renal cell carcinoma in 9 and head and neck cancer in 9. The research as a whole found: After ivuxolimab, CD8+ T cells had more expanded clones than CD4+ T cells on average. At doses of 0.1 to 3.0 mg/kg, clonal expansion of both CD4+ and CD8+ T cells in blood was seen between baseline and week 6. Antigen specificity was not determined for the clonally expanded peripheral T cells. In the 0.1-3.0 mg/kg groups, partial responders were among the patients with the lowest normalized peripheral clonal expansion, particularly in CD8+ T cells. Low levels of normalized T-cell clonal expansion were also seen in some patients who did not respond.

The trial excluded patients who had a history of autoimmune disease or who were on systemic immunosuppression. Peripheral blood for TCR sequencing was collected from all dose cohorts at baseline, on cycle 4 day 1, and on cycle 7 day 1. The samples were taken from a phase I, first-in-human, multicenter, open-label dose-escalation trial of ivuxolimab. Adults with locally advanced or metastatic head and neck squamous cell, hepatocellular, melanoma or renal cell carcinoma were enrolled in the trial. Before TCR sequencing, CD4+ and CD8+ T cells were separately sorted from peripheral blood. Genomic DNA was isolated from the sorted cells so that the TCRbeta CDR3 region could be sequenced. TCRbeta CDR3 regions were sequenced using the immunoSEQ Assay. TCRdb's version of the immuneACCESS table is confined to in-frame rearrangements and falls short of the full clone set. An unresolved V gene accounts for under half of the shortfall where checked; the remainder is of unknown origin. In this sample the table shows 70,000 to 100,000 clones, 90% of which occur a single time. 6.5% to 8.5% of the sample belongs to the ten largest clones.

This clonotype was obtained from an adult with an advanced solid tumor such as melanoma, head and neck, liver or kidney cancer. The sample was CD4+ or CD8+ T cells sorted from blood, taken in a trial of the OX40 agonist ivuxolimab.

The CDR3 loop reads CASSDSSLAGVNNEQFF. The bases are TGTGCCAGCAGTGACTCGTCCTTAGCGGGAGTAAACAATGAGCAGTTCTTC. This chain is built from TRBV6-4 and TRBJ2-1; TRBD2 aligns with 9 central bases. Germline trimming: 0 bases from V, 5 bases from J; junction bases outside gene matches: 8. From the cysteine through the phenylalanine, the CDR3 covers 17 amino acids. Only the CDR3 portion is preserved as DNA: 51 bases, with reading frame beginning at the first base. The CDR1 and CDR2 encoded by the germline V gene are MRHNA and SNTAGT.